This T cell receptor (beta chain) stems from a study of blood T cell repertoires in COVID-19. Participants had their cohort set by participant-reported clinical history. Per the original methods: Amplifying reference gene primers gave estimates of nucleated cell counts. TCRdb's copy holds only in-frame clones and misses some; the assay was immunoSEQ multiplex PCR. The D gene and trimming were derived from the DNA, and the V and J assignments and clone size from that table. This sample has 150,000 to 200,000 clones, with approximately 88% found just once. J was trimmed by 0 bases and V by 3 bases; bases with no gene match: 17. Looked up from germline, CDR1 is LGHDT and CDR2 is YNNKEL (reference sequence). The CDR3 contains 20 residues.

Material: PBMCs or T cells enriched from blood (not recorded which). The sequence came from a woman in her sixties who had recovered from COVID-19. The chain uses TRBV3-1 (or the pseudogene TRBV3-2) and TRBJ2-1, with TRBD2 identical over 7 bases. The chain's CDR3 is CASSHSNTPVKRGSYNEQFF. In DNA form, the CDR3 reads TGTGCCAGCAGCCATTCTAACACACCCGTCAAGCGGGGCTCCTACAATGAGCAGTTCTTC.